This passage covers 21 T cell receptor beta chains from one sample sequenced in a study of blood T cell repertoires in COVID-19. Assay used: immunoSEQ multiplex PCR; TCRdb lists only in-frame clones, some missing. The data hold about 220,000 clones, with approximately 85% observed a single time. The specimen sequenced was peripheral blood. All receptors derive from a woman in her seventies with COVID-19, enrolled during active disease.

J is TRBJ2-7 and V is TRBV9; 8 bases map to TRBD2. CDR3 length: 14 residues. The J segment lost 5 bases and the V segment lost 6 bases, leaving 10 bases of the junction unmatched. The germline V gene encodes CDR1 SGDLS and CDR2 YYNGEE. CDR3: CASTVSQTSDEQYF. As DNA, the CDR3 is TGTGCCAGCACCGTGAGCCAGACTAGCGACGAGCAGTACTTC.

The rearrangement links TRBV7-3 to TRBJ2-1; 10 nucleotides line up with TRBD1. J gave up 9 bases and V 4 bases, and 6 bases lay outside the gene matches. The CDR3 has 14 amino acids. Germline V lookup: CDR1 SGHTA, CDR2 FQGTGA. The CDR3 DNA follows: TGTGCCAGCAGCTCGGGACAGGGGAGGAGTGAGCAGTTCTTC. Translation: CASSSGQGRSEQFF. Full variable domain (outside the CDR3, taken from reference TRBV7-3 and TRBJ2-1): GAGVSQTPSNKVTEKGKYVELRCDPISGHTALYWYRQSLGQGPEFLIYFQGTGAADDSGLPNDRFFAVRPEGSVSTLKIQRTERGDSAVYLCASSSGQGRSEQFFGPGTRLTVL.

V usage is TRBV2 and J usage is TRBJ1-5; D may be TRBD1 (6 bases). Germline CDR1 SNHLY, CDR2 FYNNEI. V was cut by 3 bases and J by 6 bases, with 12 bases left in between. The CDR3 covers 14 residues. CDR3 region: CASSEERGSQPQHF. DNA of the CDR3: TGTGCCAGCAGTGAGGAGAGGGGGTCTCAGCCCCAGCATTTT.

V usage is TRBV7-9 and J usage is TRBJ1-2; D perhaps matches TRBD1 (5 bases). V was cut by 4 bases and J by 1 base, with 13 bases left in between. This CDR3 has 15 residues. Germline V gene data show CDR1 as SEHNR and CDR2 as FQNEAQ (reference sequence). The CDR3 reads CASSSGVPLNYGYTF. The CDR3 coding sequence is TGTGCCAGCAGCTCGGGGGTTCCTCTTAACTATGGCTACACCTTC. Filled out from reference TRBV7-9 and TRBJ1-2, the complete variable domain reads DTGVSQNPRHKITKRGQNVTFRCDPISEHNRLYWYRQTLGQGPEFLTYFQNEAQLEKSRLLSDRFSAERPKGSFSTLEIQRTEQGDSAMYLCASSSGVPLNYGYTFGSGTRLTVV.

This clone was seen a few times. The J gene is TRBJ2-1, the V gene TRBV29-1; 8 positions agree with TRBD2. V gave up 0 bases and J gave up 5 bases; unmatched junction bases: 9. CDR1 and CDR2 (germline): SQVTM, ANQGSEA. This CDR3 spans 16 amino acids. The CDR3 DNA sequence: TGCAGCGTTGAAGACCTCACGAGCGGGAGTAACAATGAGCAGTTCTTC. It codes for CSVEDLTSGSNNEQFF.

The chain uses TRBV5-1 and TRBJ2-1; tentative D call: TRBD2 (5 bases). The germline V gene has CDR1 SGHRS and CDR2 YFSETQ. V lost 0 bases, J lost 9 bases, and 13 bases lay in between. The CDR3 length is 14 residues. DNA of the CDR3: TGCGCCAGCAGCTTGGAAGCCGAGGGAGCTGAGCAGTTCTTC. It codes for CASSLEAEGAEQFF.

This clone was seen a handful of times. The chain employs TRBV19 and TRBJ1-2, with TRBD1 identical over 7 bases. This CDR3 is 14 amino acids long. V dropped 6 bases and J dropped 6; count of bases not matched to a gene: 10. Germline V lookup: CDR1 LNHDA, CDR2 SQIVND (reference sequence). Written as DNA, the CDR3 is TGTGCCAGTAGGGGATTCGACAGGGTGGATGGCTACACCTTC. Its translation: CASRGFDRVDGYTF.

V and J are TRBV11-3 and TRBJ1-1; D may be TRBD1 (5 bases). Germline loops: CDR1 SGHNT, CDR2 YENEEA. There are 16 residues in the CDR3. The V end was cut by 0 bases, the J end by 3 bases, with 14 bases between. The DNA for the CDR3 is TGTGCCAGCAGCTTAGATGCCCGAAAGGGGTACACTGAAGCTTTCTTT. Translated, it gives CASSLDARKGYTEAFF.

This CDR3 is CASSSTSGTYNEQFF. Here the CDR3 DNA reads TGCGCCAGCAGCTCGACTAGCGGGACTTACAATGAGCAGTTCTTC. J is TRBJ2-1 and V is TRBV5-1, with 11 nucleotides matching TRBD2. After removal of 3 bases from V and 4 bases from J, the junction contained 3 bases not matched to a gene. Per the germline V gene, CDR1 is SGHRS and CDR2 is YFSETQ. The CDR3 sequence is 15 residues long.

The chain has TRBV15 and TRBJ2-1, with D possibly being TRBD2 (6 bases). The CDR3 contains 14 residues. V was pared by 3 bases and J by 6 bases, with 12 bases between. CDR1 and CDR2 (germline): LNHNV, YYDKDF (reference sequence). CDR3 nucleotides: TGTGCCACCAGCAGGACTGATAGCGGCAATGAGCAGTTCTTC. Protein product: CATSRTDSGNEQFF.

About this clone: This specimen includes other DNA sequences encoding the same CDR3. The chain is built from TRBV18 and TRBJ1-2; 8 nucleotides match TRBD1. V lost 0 bases and J lost 4; bases outside the gene matches: 1. The V gene's germline CDR1 is KGHSH and CDR2 LQKENI. This CDR3 spans 14 amino acids. CDR3: CASSPPTGAYGYTF. CDR3 sequence (DNA): TGTGCCAGCTCACCACCGACAGGGGCCTATGGCTACACCTTC.

This clone has a handful of counts. CDR3 sequence: CASTPGGGSYEQYF. As DNA, the CDR3 is TGTGCCAGCACTCCTGGGGGGGGCTCCTACGAGCAGTACTTC. The rearrangement joins TRBV2 to TRBJ2-7, with 7 bases identical to TRBD2. This CDR3 contains 14 residues. Germline values: CDR1 SNHLY, CDR2 FYNNEI. With 7 bases clipped from V and 0 bases from J, the junction kept 6 bases outside the gene matches.

The chain couples TRBV4-3 to TRBJ2-5, with TRBD1 identical over 8 bases. Germline values: CDR1 LGHNA, CDR2 YSLEER. With 2 bases clipped from V and 2 bases from J, the junction kept 10 bases outside the gene matches. The CDR3 loop spans 17 amino acids. CDR3: CASSQTNAGTGQETQYF. CDR3 coding DNA: TGCGCCAGCAGCCAAACGAATGCCGGGACAGGACAAGAGACCCAGTACTTC.

The V and J genes are TRBV24-1 and TRBJ1-5; 7 bases line up with TRBD1. The CDR3 is 16 residues long. Trimming at V came to 4 bases and at J to 4 bases, leaving 9 bases not matched to a gene. CDR1 and CDR2 (germline): KGHDR, SFDVKD. Here the CDR3 reads CATSDPGTETNQPQHF. For the CDR3, the DNA is TGTGCCACCAGTGACCCTGGGACAGAGACAAATCAGCCCCAGCATTTT.

This clone was seen a few times. This sequence joins TRBV7-2 and TRBJ2-5; TRBD1 might be the D (6 bases). Germline assignment: CDR1 SGHTA and CDR2 FQGNSA. Deletions cut 5 bases from V and 5 bases from J, with 18 bases between. The CDR3 has 15 residues. Written as DNA, the CDR3 is TGTGCCAGCAGCGCGCAACAGGGCATTGGGGAGACCCAGTACTTC. It translates to CASSAQQGIGETQYF. Together with reference TRBV7-2 and TRBJ2-5, the CDR3 gives the full variable domain: GAGVSQSPSNKVTEKGKDVELRCDPISGHTALYWYRQSLGQGLEFLIYFQGNSAPDKSGLPSDRFSAERTGGSVSTLTIQRTQQEDSAVYLCASSAQQGIGETQYFGPGTRLLVL.

The chain joins TRBV11-1 to TRBJ1-2, with D perhaps matching TRBD1 (5 bases). Trimming took 5 bases from V and 7 from J, leaving 14 bases between them. The germline V gene encodes CDR1 SGHAT and CDR2 FQDESV (reference sequence). The CDR3 spans 13 residues. CDR3 DNA sequence: TGTGCCAGCAGCCTCCAAGGGGATACTGGCTACACCTTC. As protein: CASSLQGDTGYTF. Filled out from reference TRBV11-1 and TRBJ1-2, the complete variable domain reads EAEVAQSPRYKITEKSQAVAFWCDPISGHATLYWYRQILGQGPELLVQFQDESVVDDSQLPKDRFSAERLKGVDSTLKIQPAELGDSAMYLCASSLQGDTGYTFGSGTRLTVV.

This clone came up once. V is TRBV3-1 (or the pseudogene TRBV3-2) and J is TRBJ1-5, with TRBD1 matching over 7 bases. Germline V gene data show CDR1 as LGHDT and CDR2 as YNNKEL (reference sequence). V lost 4 bases and J lost 7; bases outside the gene matches: 10. This CDR3 has 15 residues. The CDR3 DNA reads as TGTGCCAGCAGCCTCCGGGACAGCCATAGGCAGCCCCAGCATTTT. Its protein is CASSLRDSHRQPQHF.

The chain uses TRBV7-9 and TRBJ1-5; no reliable D call. The CDR3 is made up of 14 amino acids. V was trimmed by 5 bases and J by 4 bases, leaving 12 bases between them. Germline CDR1 and CDR2: SEHNR and FQNEAQ (reference sequence). Here the CDR3 DNA reads TGTGCCAGCAGCCCCGGGTCTCCGAATCAGCCCCAGCATTTT. It specifies CASSPGSPNQPQHF.

The CDR3 DNA reads as TGTGCCAGCAGCGTATCCGGGACTAGCGGGAGGGATGAGCAGTTCTTC. Its protein is CASSVSGTSGRDEQFF. This rearrangement joins TRBV9 to TRBJ2-1, with 16 nucleotides matching TRBD2. This CDR3 comprises 16 residues. Germline V lookup: CDR1 SGDLS, CDR2 YYNGEE. Germline trimming cut 1 base from V and 8 bases from J; bases unmatched to any gene: 3.

This chain uses TRBV28 with TRBJ2-7; no reliable D call. V shed 2 bases and J shed 1 base, with 6 bases lying between them. The CDR3 extends over 13 amino acids. The germline gives CDR1 MDHEN, CDR2 SYDVKM. CDR3 protein: CASSLKSSYEQYF. The CDR3 bases are TGTGCCAGCAGTTTAAAATCGTCCTACGAGCAGTACTTC.

This rearrangement joins TRBV5-1 to TRBJ1-5; TRBD1 is a possible D gene (6 bases). The germline V gene has CDR1 SGHRS and CDR2 YFSETQ. V was cut by 0 bases and J by 3 bases, with 10 bases left in between. The CDR3 covers 15 residues. The DNA for the CDR3 is TGCGCCAGCAGCTTGGAGGGGGTGGTCAATCAGCCCCAGCATTTT. It yields the protein CASSLEGVVNQPQHF.